The next 4 T cell receptor beta chains were all read from a single sample in a study of blood T cell repertoires in COVID-19 (dated by TCRdb to 2019 to 2021). The library was built by means of the immunoSEQ multiplex PCR assay. In TCRdb, the immuneACCESS table is reduced to in-frame sequences with V and J assigned. These tables do not hold every clone; where another copy was compared, an unresolved V gene accounts for under half, and the others remain unexplained. In all, the sample holds about 220,000 clones, and almost 90% of those were seen once. The leading ten clones occupy roughly 15% of the sample. Specimen: PBMCs or T cells enriched from blood (not recorded which). The source is a woman aged 45-65 years with acute COVID-19.

The chain joins TRBV7-2 to TRBJ1-3; D might be TRBD1 (6 bases). The CDR3 has 14 amino acids. V was pared by 1 base and J by 10 bases, with 14 bases between. Germline loops: CDR1 SGHTA, CDR2 FQGNSA. This CDR3 is CASSLEGTTRTIYF. CDR3 coding DNA: TGTGCCAGCAGCTTAGAAGGGACAACCCGGACCATATATTTT.

The chain carries TRBV2 and TRBJ2-5; a weak D match, TRBD1 (7 bases). Trimming left V 6 bases short and J 4 bases short, with 21 bases between. This CDR3 region has 16 residues. From germline, CDR1 is SNHLY and CDR2 FYNNEI. The CDR3 protein is CASSRRGSGDRETQYF. CDR3 in DNA: TGTGCCAGCAGCCGAAGGGGATCGGGGGACAGAGAGACCCAGTACTTC. Drawing the rest from reference TRBV2 and TRBJ2-5, the complete variable domain is EPEVTQTPSHQVTQMGQEVILRCVPISNHLYFYWYRQILGQKVEFLVSFYNNEISEKSEIFDDQFSVERPDGSNFTLKIRSTKLEDSAMYFCASSRRGSGDRETQYFGPGTRLLVL.

The gene calls are TRBV27 and TRBJ1-2; TRBD1 agrees at 8 bases. In germline, CDR1 is MNHEY, CDR2 SMNVEV (reference sequence). The CDR3 totals 14 residues. Trimming removed 4 bases from V and 5 bases from J; junction bases left unmatched: 6. CDR3 DNA: TGTGCCAGCAGTTCCTGGACAGGGACTTATGGCTACACCTTC. It is translated as CASSSWTGTYGYTF.

The chain combines TRBV4-1 with TRBJ2-7; maybe TRBD2 (6 bases). Germline V lookup: CDR1 MGHRA, CDR2 YSYEKL. This CDR3 region has 16 residues. Trimming cost V 4 bases and J 2 bases, with 18 bases left between them. The CDR3 DNA is TGCGCCAGCAGCCTACCTCGGGAGACGGAGACCTACGAGCAGTACTTC. This encodes CASSLPRETETYEQYF.